This is a list of T cell receptor beta chains from one sample in a study of immune cell composition in non-small cell lung cancer. Using immunoSEQ multiplex PCR, the repertoire was profiled, and TCRdb retains in-frame clones only, with some absent. Found here are more than 15,000 clones, more than 60% of them singletons; the top ten hold approximately 9.2%. These data were likewise used in another study, on CD4 T cells in lung cancer.

The sequencing input was non-adjacent lung tissue. Every receptor here comes from a human donor with non-small cell lung cancer. The CDR3 runs from the conserved cysteine through the conserved F or W. Each record gives: V gene, J gene, D gene, clone size, CDR3 DNA, CDR3 protein. A D gene is named only where the DNA matches it firmly. Size tells how often a clone was seen (once, few, many) or the class of an expanded clone, and some rows leave it out.

TRBV5-1	TRBJ2-6	TRBD1	NA	TGCGCCAGCAGCCAGGGACAGATGGTGTTCGCTGGGGCCAACGTCCTGACTTTC	CASSQGQMVFAGANVLTF
TRBV7-6	TRBJ2-1	NA	NA	TGTGCCAGCAGCTCCGACAATGAGCAGTTCTTC	CASSSDNEQFF
TRBV9	TRBJ1-1	NA	large	TGTGCCAGCAGCGTAGGGTCGAACACTGAAGCTTTCTTT	CASSVGSNTEAFF
TRBV4-1	TRBJ1-4	TRBD1	NA	TGCGCCAGCAGCCCAGTGGGGACAGGGCGTGAAAAACTGTTTTTT	CASSPVGTGREKLFF
TRBV11-3	TRBJ2-1	TRBD2	NA	TGTGCCAGCAGCACGACCGGGACTAGCAGAAATGAGCAGTTCTTC	CASSTTGTSRNEQFF
TRBV9	TRBJ2-1	NA	NA	TGTGCCAGCAGCGTAGGTAGGGATGAGCAGTTCTTC	CASSVGRDEQFF
TRBV20-1	TRBJ2-5	NA	few	TGCAGTGCTAGCCCAGGAGAGACCCAGTACTTC	CSASPGETQYF
TRBV29-1	TRBJ1-2	NA	large	TGCAGCGTCGAGGGACTGGGCTATGGCTACACCTTC	CSVEGLGYGYTF
TRBV7-9	TRBJ2-7	TRBD2	once	TGTGCCAGCAGCTTCACTAGCGGGGGAGCCTACGAGCAGTACTTC	CASSFTSGGAYEQYF
TRBV28	TRBJ2-7	NA	NA	TGTGCCAGCAGCACAATACAGGGTTACGACTACGAGCAGTACTTC	CASSTIQGYDYEQYF
TRBV19	TRBJ1-4	TRBD1	few	TGTGCCAGTAGTCCGCGACAGGGGAATGAAAAACTGTTTTTT	CASSPRQGNEKLFF
TRBV4-1	TRBJ2-1	NA	NA	TGCGCCAGCAGCCAAGATAGGAGCGGCTCCTACAATGGGCAGTTCTTC	CASSQDRSGSYNGQFF
TRBV28	TRBJ1-1	NA	NA	TGTGCCAGCAGTCCGGACTGGAACACTGAAGCTTTCTTT	CASSPDWNTEAFF
TRBV4-1	TRBJ2-7	TRBD2	few	TGCGCCAGCAGCCTAGGGGGCCTAGCGGGGGGTCGAGGTGACGAGCAGTACTTC	CASSLGGLAGGRGDEQYF
TRBV10-3	TRBJ2-4	NA	once	TGTGCCATCAGTGACGCGGGGGCAGGGAACATTCAGTACTTC	CAISDAGAGNIQYF
TRBV5-8	TRBJ1-1	TRBD1	once	TGTGCCAGCAGCTTGCTGACAGGGAAGGCTTTCTTT	CASSLLTGKAFF
TRBV28	TRBJ2-3	NA	NA	TGTGCCAGCAGTTTGAAGAATGGGGGTAGAACAGATACGCAGTATTTT	CASSLKNGGRTDTQYF
TRBV11-2	TRBJ2-4	NA	NA	TGTGCCAGCACCACAGGGAGTTTAGCCAAAAACATTCAGTACTTC	CASTTGSLAKNIQYF
TRBV6-5	TRBJ1-2	NA	NA	TGTGCCCCCCACGCCGGGGGTAACTATGGCTACACCTTC	CAPHAGGNYGYTF
TRBV7-7	TRBJ2-5	TRBD1	medium-sized	TGTGCTAGCAGCTTAGCGGCAGGGGGCCTGGGGACCCAGTACTTC	CASSLAAGGLGTQYF
TRBV11-2	TRBJ2-7	TRBD2	NA	TGTGCCAGCAGCCCTCACGCCGGGACTACAACCTACGAGCAGTACTTC	CASSPHAGTTTYEQYF
TRBV28	TRBJ1-5	NA	NA	TGTGCCAGCAGTAAGGCGGGGGGCAACCAGCCCCAGCATTTT	CASSKAGGNQPQHF
TRBV5-1	TRBJ2-2	NA	NA	TGCGCCAGCAGCGAACAGGGAAACACCGGGGAGCTGTTTTTT	CASSEQGNTGELFF
TRBV11-2	TRBJ2-7	NA	NA	TGTGCCAGCAGCTTAGGCCGGGACTCAACCTACGAGCAGTACTTC	CASSLGRDSTYEQYF
TRBV11-3	TRBJ1-2	NA	NA	TGTGCCAGCAGCTCGGCCAGGGTAGGTGGCTACACCTTC	CASSSARVGGYTF
TRBV5-1	TRBJ2-7	TRBD1	NA	TGCGCCAGCAGCCCGCCGACAGGGGAAATTGGCGAGCAGTACTTC	CASSPPTGEIGEQYF
TRBV7-9	TRBJ2-1	NA	NA	TGTGCCAGCAGCCGAGATTGGAATGAGCAGTTCTTC	CASSRDWNEQFF
TRBV5-6	TRBJ1-2	TRBD1	medium-sized	TGTGCCAGCAGCTTGACAGGGGAACATGGCTACACCTTC	CASSLTGEHGYTF
TRBV7-2	TRBJ1-3	NA	few	TGTGCCAGCAGCTTACAGACAGGTGGCTCTGGAAACACCATATATTTT	CASSLQTGGSGNTIYF
TRBV6-1	TRBJ2-1	NA	few	TGTGCCAGCAGTTTTGGACAGCCTACAGGTGGGCAGTTCTTC	CASSFGQPTGGQFF
TRBV7-3	TRBJ1-1	NA	once	TGTGCCAGCAGCTTAGGCGGCAGATCGCTGAACACTGAAGCTTTCTTT	CASSLGGRSLNTEAFF
TRBV2	TRBJ2-1	TRBD2	medium-sized	TGTGCCAGCAGTGATCGTGGACTAGCGGGGTTGAGCGAGCAGTTCTTC	CASSDRGLAGLSEQFF
TRBV27	TRBJ1-3	NA	NA	TGTGCCAGCAGTAACGGGGGTGACACCATATATTTT	CASSNGGDTIYF
TRBV5-1	TRBJ2-6	NA	NA	TGCGCCAGCAGCTTGGAGGCTGGGGCCAACGTCCTGACTTTC	CASSLEAGANVLTF
TRBV7-9	TRBJ2-1	NA	NA	TGTGCCAGCAGCTTAGGGATAAGAGAGAATGAGCAGTTCTTC	CASSLGIRENEQFF
TRBV7-9	TRBJ1-2	TRBD1	NA	TGTGCCAGCAGCGTCCAGGGGGGGTTATATGCCTTC	CASSVQGGLYAF
TRBV7-3	TRBJ2-1	TRBD2	NA	TGTGCCAGCAGCTTCCTCTTAGCGGGGGGAATAGATGAGCAGTTCTTC	CASSFLLAGGIDEQFF
TRBV6-5	TRBJ2-5	NA	few	TGTGCCAGCAGTTACTCCGGGGCTCAAGAGACCCAGTACTTC	CASSYSGAQETQYF
TRBV4-3	TRBJ2-2	TRBD2	NA	TGCGCCAGCAGCCAAGAATCTGCCCTAGCGGGGACCGGGGAGCTGTTTTTT	CASSQESALAGTGELFF
TRBV5-1	TRBJ2-7	TRBD2	NA	TGCGCCAGCAGCTTGGGGGACTACTCCTACGAGCAGTACTTC	CASSLGDYSYEQYF
TRBV7-2	TRBJ1-5	NA	NA	TGTGCCAGCAGCTTACAGGCCAGAGCGTATAGCAATCAGCCCCAGCATTTT	CASSLQARAYSNQPQHF
TRBV2	TRBJ1-3	NA	NA	TGTGCCAGCAGTGAAGTCTCGGGGACTGGAAACACCATATATTTT	CASSEVSGTGNTIYF
TRBV2	TRBJ2-1	NA	NA	TGTGCCAGCAGTGGGGATTACAATGAGCAGTTCTTC	CASSGDYNEQFF
TRBV4-3	TRBJ2-5	NA	few	TGCGCCAGCAGCCAAACCGGACTACAGCAGACCCAGTACTTC	CASSQTGLQQTQYF
TRBV7-2	TRBJ2-2	NA	NA	TGTGCCAGCAGCTTAGCAACTTGGGAGCTGTTTTTT	CASSLATWELFF
TRBV7-2	TRBJ1-2	NA	NA	TGTGCCAGCAGCCAGGCCCAGGGGAGGAACCTTTATGGCTACACCTTC	CASSQAQGRNLYGYTF
TRBV5-4	TRBJ2-7	NA	NA	TGTGCCAGCAGCTTGGGTTCGGGATACGAGCAGTACTTC	CASSLGSGYEQYF
TRBV19	TRBJ2-5	TRBD2	NA	TGTGCCAGTAGCCCAGCGGGGCCCCAAGAGACCCAGTACTTC	CASSPAGPQETQYF
TRBV18	TRBJ2-2	TRBD1	NA	TGTGCCAGCTCAAGTAAGACAGGGGCGACCGGGGAGCTGTTTTTT	CASSSKTGATGELFF
TRBV5-4	TRBJ2-2	TRBD2	few	TGTGCCAGCAGCCAACTTCTAGCGGGGGACTACACCGGGGAGCTGTTTTTT	CASSQLLAGDYTGELFF
TRBV11-2	TRBJ2-2	NA	NA	TGTGCCAGCAGCTTGGACAAGGCCGGGGAGCTGTTTTTT	CASSLDKAGELFF
TRBV6-4	TRBJ2-1	NA	few	TGTGCCAGCAGCTCCGAGGGGGGAACGGGTGTCAATGAGCAGTTCTTC	CASSSEGGTGVNEQFF
TRBV11-2	TRBJ2-1	TRBD2	NA	TGTGCCAGCAGCGCCCGACTAGCGGGGATATACAATGAGCAGTTCTTC	CASSARLAGIYNEQFF
TRBV6-5	TRBJ2-1	TRBD2	NA	TGTGCCAGCAGTTACGGGGGGGGAAGATACAATGAGCAGTTCTTC	CASSYGGGRYNEQFF
TRBV6-1	TRBJ1-1	NA	NA	TGTGCCAGCAGTGAAGACTTAGAAGCTTTCTTT	CASSEDLEAFF
TRBV5-4	TRBJ2-1	TRBD2	NA	TGTGCCAGCAGCTCCCTCACTAGCGGGTCTTACAATGAGCAGTTCTTC	CASSSLTSGSYNEQFF
TRBV18	TRBJ1-4	NA	NA	TGTGCCAGCTCCGGGGACTTGACTGAAAAACTGTTTTTT	CASSGDLTEKLFF
TRBV15	TRBJ1-2	NA	few	TGTGCCACCAGCGAGCAGGGTGACTATGGCTACACCTTC	CATSEQGDYGYTF
TRBV6-1	TRBJ1-4	NA	NA	TGTGCCAGCAGTGAAGTAACAGGAGAGAATGAAAAACTGTTTTTT	CASSEVTGENEKLFF